A single sample gave rise to the 32 T cell receptor beta chains below, sequenced in a study of shared clonotypes between healthy human individuals. Sequencing was performed with immunoSEQ multiplex PCR; in TCRdb, only in-frame clones are kept and a portion is missing. The table has some 1.4 million clones, around 97% seen once. Sequencing was performed on naive CD4+ T cells sorted from blood. Subset specified: CD45RA+ positively selected. Source of these receptors: a man younger than 40 in good health.

This chain connects TRBV7-9 to TRBJ1-2; the match to TRBD1 covers 7 bases. The CDR3 totals 12 residues. The V gene's germline CDR1 is SEHNR and CDR2 FQNEAQ (reference sequence). The V gene end was trimmed by 3 bases and the J gene end by 6 bases; junction bases not matched to a gene: 1. The CDR3 loop is CASSLTGNGYTF. The CDR3 DNA follows: TGTGCCAGCAGCTTGACAGGGAATGGCTACACCTTC.

V usage is TRBV5-6 and J usage is TRBJ2-3; D is unresolved. The CDR3 has 12 residues. Germline lookup yields CDR1 SGHDT and CDR2 YYEEEE. Trimming stripped 4 bases from V and 4 bases from J, with 7 bases between. The chain's CDR3 is CASSGFPDTQYF. The CDR3 region has the DNA TGTGCCAGCAGCGGATTTCCAGATACGCAGTATTTT. Combining the CDR3 with reference TRBV5-6 and TRBJ2-3 gives the whole variable domain DAGVTQSPTHLIKTRGQQVTLRCSPKSGHDTVSWYQQALGQGPQFIFQYYEEEERQRGNFPDRFSGHQFPNYSSELNVNALLLGDSALYLCASSGFPDTQYFGPGTRLTVL.

This chain joins TRBV5-3 and TRBJ2-2; D might be TRBD2 (5 bases). TRBV5-3 counts as an open reading frame of uncertain function. The V and J ends lost 1 base and 3 bases respectively, with 16 bases between them. This CDR3 comprises 17 residues. As DNA, the CDR3 is TGTGCCAGAAGCTTGTTTCTCGGGAAGGGAGACACCGGGGAGCTGTTTTTT. It specifies CARSLFLGKGDTGELFF.

The chain couples TRBV19 to TRBJ2-3, with no clear D. The CDR3 spans 15 residues. Deletions cut 1 base from V and 0 bases from J, with 8 bases between. Germline CDR1 is LNHDA and CDR2 is SQIVND (reference sequence). The CDR3 coding sequence is TGTGCCAGTAGTATAGCTGCGCCAAGCACAGATACGCAGTATTTT. Protein sequence: CASSIAAPSTDTQYF.

The sample holds one count of this clone. CDR3 protein: CASSQVGSSGRGIHQPQHF. The CDR3 DNA reads as TGTGCCAGCAGCCAAGTGGGGTCATCGGGCAGGGGGATCCATCAGCCCCAGCATTTT. The chain combines TRBV14 with TRBJ1-5; 7 bases are a match to TRBD1. The CDR3 length is 19 residues. From germline, CDR1 is SGHDN and CDR2 FVKESK. The J segment lost 5 bases and the V segment lost 1 base, leaving 17 bases of the junction unmatched. The full variable domain, completed using reference TRBV14 and TRBJ1-5, is EAGVTQFPSHSVIEKGQTVTLRCDPISGHDNLYWYRRVMGKEIKFLLHFVKESKQDESGMPNNRFLAERTGGTYSTLKVQPAELEDSGVYFCASSQVGSSGRGIHQPQHFGDGTRLSIL.

CDR3 residues: CASRGRSANTGELFF. CDR3 in DNA: TGTGCCAGCAGGGGTAGGTCTGCGAACACCGGGGAGCTGTTTTTT. The J gene is TRBJ2-2, the V gene TRBV2, with D unresolved. Germline loops: CDR1 SNHLY, CDR2 FYNNEI. V was shortened by 6 bases and J by 0 bases, with 11 bases between the two germline ends. There are 15 residues in the CDR3.

The chain has TRBV27 and TRBJ2-1; the match to TRBD1 covers 7 bases. The CDR3 runs 16 residues. Looked up from germline, CDR1 is MNHEY and CDR2 is SMNVEV (reference sequence). Trimming removed 8 bases from V and 6 bases from J; junction bases left unmatched: 16. In nucleotides, the CDR3 is TGTGCCAGCCATCTCTTCGGGACAGTGTTAATCAATGAGCAGTTCTTC. Protein sequence: CASHLFGTVLINEQFF.

The J gene is TRBJ2-7, the V gene TRBV11-2; unclear D gene. The germline V gene has CDR1 SGHAT and CDR2 FQNNGV. Trimming removed 5 bases at V and 1 base at J, with 12 bases between. This CDR3 spans 14 amino acids. The CDR3: CASSPRANSYEQYF. The CDR3 DNA reads TGTGCCAGCAGCCCCCGAGCGAATTCCTACGAGCAGTACTTC.

The CDR3: CASSPTGTGRSYEQYF. DNA of the CDR3: TGTGCCAGCTCACCAACCGGGACAGGGCGTTCCTACGAGCAGTACTTC. The chain carries TRBV18 and TRBJ2-7, with 9 bases aligning to TRBD1. CDR1 is KGHSH, CDR2 LQKENI, per germline. CDR3 length: 16 residues. J lost 1 base, V lost 2 bases, and 6 bases had no gene match.

V usage is TRBV6-6 and J usage is TRBJ2-7; D perhaps matches TRBD2 (6 bases). V lost 6 bases, J lost 3 bases, and 15 bases lay in between. Germline values: CDR1 MNHNY, CDR2 SVGAGI (reference sequence). CDR3 length: 14 residues. The CDR3 protein is CASRRTKLIYEQYF. The CDR3 DNA follows: TGTGCCAGCAGAAGGACTAAGTTAATCTACGAGCAGTACTTC.

The V call is TRBV10-1, the J call TRBJ2-5, with a possible D match to TRBD2 (5 bases). This CDR3 is built from 15 residues. Germline assignment: CDR1 WNHNN and CDR2 SYGVQD (reference sequence). V lost 4 bases, J lost 0 bases, and 12 bases lay in between. This chain's CDR3 is CASSASRGYQETQYF. The CDR3 nucleotides are TGCGCCAGCAGTGCCTCCCGAGGGTACCAAGAGACCCAGTACTTC.

The chain couples TRBV7-8 to TRBJ2-3, with D possibly matching TRBD1 (6 bases). V was clipped by 0 bases and J by 7 bases, with 20 bases between them. The V gene's germline CDR1 is SGHVS and CDR2 FQNEAQ. CDR3 length: 17 amino acids. CDR3 residues: CASSLAVWQGSMNTQYF. As DNA, the CDR3 is TGTGCCAGCAGCTTAGCAGTCTGGCAGGGGAGTATGAATACGCAGTATTTT.

This chain joins TRBV7-3 and TRBJ2-3; D gene ambiguous. This CDR3 has 11 residues. The germline V and J ends were trimmed by 5 bases and 6 bases, with 6 bases remaining between them. Per the germline V gene, CDR1 is SGHTA and CDR2 is FQGTGA. CDR3: CASSGGDTQYF. The CDR3 nucleotides are TGTGCCAGCAGCGGTGGGGATACGCAGTATTTT.

The chain has TRBV7-8 and TRBJ1-3; D remains unclear. V gave up 6 bases and J gave up 6 bases, with 15 bases separating them. The CDR3 consists of 14 residues. Germline V gives CDR1 SGHVS, CDR2 FQNEAQ. The CDR3 reads CASRNQWGPNTIYF. DNA for the CDR3: TGTGCCAGCAGAAATCAGTGGGGTCCAAACACCATATATTTT. The variable domain in full, completed from reference TRBV7-8 and TRBJ1-3, reads GAGVSQSPRYKVAKRGQDVALRCDPISGHVSLFWYQQALGQGPEFLTYFQNEAQLDKSGLPSDRFFAERPEGSVSTLKIQRTQQEDSAVYLCASRNQWGPNTIYFGEGSWLTVV.

The chain joins TRBV28 to TRBJ1-2, with D unclear. V lost 6 bases to trimming and J lost 1 base, with 3 bases between them. The CDR3 spans 11 residues. Per germline, CDR1 MDHEN and CDR2 SYDVKM. In DNA, the CDR3 is TGTGCCAGCAGAATTAACTATGGCTACACCTTC. This encodes CASRINYGYTF.

This rearrangement joins TRBV6-5 to TRBJ2-1; TRBD1 matches 10 bases. Germline V gene lookup returns CDR1 MNHEY and CDR2 SVGAGI. The CDR3 is 14 amino acids. Trimming removed 6 bases from V and 5 bases from J; junction bases left unmatched: 4. DNA of the CDR3: TGTGCCAGCAGGCGGGACAGGGGCCACAATGAGCAGTTCTTC. It translates to CASRRDRGHNEQFF.

In nucleotides, the CDR3 is TGTGCCAGCAGCGTATCAGGGACTTCGAACACCGGGGAGCTGTTTTTT. Residues: CASSVSGTSNTGELFF. V gene TRBV9 combines with J gene TRBJ2-2; possible D gene TRBD2, 6 bases. V was clipped by 1 base and J by 0 bases, with 10 bases between them. Germline V gives CDR1 SGDLS, CDR2 YYNGEE. The CDR3 runs 16 residues.

This chain links TRBV7-8 with TRBJ2-1; 14 positions agree with TRBD2. Trimming at V came to 5 bases and at J to 1 base, leaving 7 bases not matched to a gene. The CDR3 consists of 18 residues. The germline gives CDR1 SGHVS, CDR2 FQNEAQ. CDR3 amino acids: CASSRLAGGRGSYNEQFF. CDR3 coding DNA: TGTGCCAGCAGCAGACTAGCGGGAGGGCGGGGATCCTACAATGAGCAGTTCTTC.

This chain joins TRBV28 and TRBJ2-4; 11 nucleotides line up with TRBD2. The germline V gene encodes CDR1 MDHEN and CDR2 SYDVKM. The CDR3 is 17 residues long. V gave up 2 bases and J gave up 1 base; unmatched junction bases: 4. CDR3 amino acids: CASSLKRLAGAKNIQYF. DNA of the CDR3: TGTGCCAGCAGTTTAAAGAGACTAGCGGGGGCCAAAAACATTCAGTACTTC.

The genes are TRBV5-6 and TRBJ2-1; D gene uncertain. The length of the CDR3 is 14 residues. The germline V gene encodes CDR1 SGHDT and CDR2 YYEEEE. Between the trimmed V and J ends, which lost 2 bases and 3 bases, there was a span of 9 bases. The CDR3 spells CASSLPGRYNEQFF. Written as DNA, the CDR3 is TGTGCCAGCAGCTTACCGGGTCGCTACAATGAGCAGTTCTTC.

The genes are TRBV20-1 and TRBJ2-5; no definite D call. Trimming removed 7 bases at V and 1 base at J, with 7 bases between. The CDR3 runs 11 residues. Germline V lookup: CDR1 DFQATT, CDR2 SNEGSKA (reference sequence). CDR3 sequence: CSVVFQETQYF. The CDR3 region has the DNA TGCAGTGTTGTCTTCCAAGAGACCCAGTACTTC.

The CDR3 DNA reads TGTGCCAGCAGTACCCTAAACTCAGGGGGCATAGGCAATCAGCCCCAGCATTTT. Amino acid sequence: CASSTLNSGGIGNQPQHF. The rearrangement uses TRBV28 and TRBJ1-5, with 8 bases matching TRBD1. Germline V CDR1 and CDR2: MDHEN, SYDVKM. The ends lost 5 bases at V and 2 bases at J; junction bases unmatched: 14. CDR3 length equals 18 residues.

This clone appeared a single time. The sample holds other DNA sequences that translate to the same CDR3. The chain links TRBV5-4 to TRBJ2-7; D perhaps matches TRBD2 (6 bases). The CDR3 spans 13 residues. In germline, CDR1 is SGHNT, CDR2 YYREEE (reference sequence). V lost 0 bases and J lost 4, with 8 bases in between. CDR3 in amino acids: CASSLGGTYEQYF. The CDR3 nucleotides are TGTGCCAGCAGCTTGGGGGGGACTTACGAGCAGTACTTC. Full variable domain (missing parts from reference TRBV5-4 and TRBJ2-7): ETGVTQSPTHLIKTRGQQVTLRCSSQSGHNTVSWYQQALGQGPQFIFQYYREEENGRGNFPPRFSGLQFPNYSSELNVNALELDDSALYLCASSLGGTYEQYFGPGTRLTVT.

The chain carries TRBV2 and TRBJ2-3, with TRBD2 matching 12 bases. The CDR3 loop spans 17 amino acids. In germline, CDR1 is SNHLY, CDR2 FYNNEI. With V trimmed by 4 bases and J by 3 bases, 8 bases remained unmatched. CDR3: CASSGTSGRPRTDTQYF. CDR3 DNA: TGTGCCAGCAGTGGAACTAGCGGGAGGCCGAGGACAGATACGCAGTATTTT.

This chain connects TRBV6-5 to TRBJ2-1; D unresolved. The CDR3 loop spans 11 amino acids. With 4 bases removed from V and 5 bases from J, the gap between germline ends came to 3 bases. Germline V gene sequence: CDR1 MNHEY, CDR2 SVGAGI. CDR3 amino acids: CASSSDNEQFF. Written as DNA, the CDR3 is TGTGCCAGCAGTTCTGACAATGAGCAGTTCTTC.

In DNA, the CDR3 is TGTGCCAGCAGCCGTCCACTAGCGGGAGTTCAAGAGACCCAGTACTTC. Its protein product is CASSRPLAGVQETQYF. This chain joins TRBV5-4 and TRBJ2-5; the match to TRBD2 covers 11 bases. CDR3 length: 16 amino acids. Trimming at V came to 4 bases and at J to 2 bases, leaving 7 bases not matched to a gene. Germline V gene data show CDR1 as SGHNT and CDR2 as YYREEE (reference sequence).

This chain joins TRBV7-2 and TRBJ2-2, with D possibly being TRBD2 (6 bases). This CDR3 has 22 amino acids. Germline V gene lookup returns CDR1 SGHTA and CDR2 FQGNSA. V lost 0 bases to trimming and J lost 1 base, with 27 bases between them. This chain's CDR3 is CASSLANVVVRSLAKNTGELFF. CDR3 nucleotide sequence: TGTGCCAGCAGCTTAGCAAACGTTGTAGTTCGATCTCTAGCGAAGAACACCGGGGAGCTGTTTTTT.

The chain combines TRBV11-2 with TRBJ2-7; 13 bases are shared with TRBD2. Looked up from germline, CDR1 is SGHAT and CDR2 is FQNNGV. CDR3 size: 15 residues. V lost 3 bases to trimming and J lost 6 bases; unmatched junction nucleotides: 5. The CDR3 reads CASSLPGLAGVEQYF. CDR3 nucleotides: TGTGCCAGCAGCTTGCCCGGACTAGCGGGAGTCGAGCAGTACTTC.

This chain uses TRBV5-1 with TRBJ2-7; 7 bases line up with TRBD2. V was clipped by 4 bases and J by 5 bases; unmatched bases: 6. The CDR3 has 13 residues. Germline V lookup: CDR1 SGHRS, CDR2 YFSETQ. CDR3 nucleotide sequence: TGCGCCAGCAGCCTACTAGCGATCGACGAGCAGTACTTC. Translating it yields CASSLLAIDEQYF.

The chain uses TRBV7-2 and TRBJ2-7; no reliable D call. V was cut by 4 bases and J by 2 bases, with 9 bases left in between. Germline-derived CDR1 and CDR2 are SGHTA and FQGNSA. This CDR3 has 13 amino acids. The CDR3 DNA reads TGTGCCAGCAGCTCGTACCCAACCTACGAGCAGTACTTC. Protein sequence: CASSSYPTYEQYF.

This clone was observed a single time. The same CDR3 can be traced to other DNA sequences in this sample. The CDR3 region has the DNA TGTGCCAGCAGCTTCGGTCGTAGAACCTACGAGCAGTACTTC. Amino acid sequence: CASSFGRRTYEQYF. This chain uses TRBV5-6 with TRBJ2-7; D unresolved. Trimming cost V 2 bases and J 2 bases, with 11 bases left between them. This CDR3 is 14 amino acids long. Germline CDR1 is SGHDT and CDR2 is YYEEEE. Supplemented by reference TRBV5-6 and TRBJ2-7, the full variable domain reads DAGVTQSPTHLIKTRGQQVTLRCSPKSGHDTVSWYQQALGQGPQFIFQYYEEEERQRGNFPDRFSGHQFPNYSSELNVNALLLGDSALYLCASSFGRRTYEQYFGPGTRLTVT.

The rearrangement links TRBV7-9 to TRBJ1-1; tentative D call: TRBD1 (6 bases). The ends were cut back, 3 bases at V and 5 bases at J, with 10 bases in the middle. Per germline, CDR1 SEHNR and CDR2 FQNEAQ (reference sequence). The CDR3 consists of 13 residues. CDR3 DNA: TGTGCCAGCAGCTTTACAGGGAGGACTGAAGCTTTCTTT. Protein product: CASSFTGRTEAFF.